This T cell receptor beta chain was sequenced for a study of glioma-infiltrating T cells. The CDR3 totals 15 residues. V lost 5 bases and J lost 3; bases outside the gene matches: 7. From germline, CDR1 is SGHNT and CDR2 YYREEE (reference sequence). Study results and limitations: Gliomas, especially low-grade, showed above-expected tissue-blood divergence; non-neoplastic patients showed below.

For this clonotype: What it binds is unknown.

Amplification of TCR alpha and beta CDR3 regions from RNA used iRepertoire nested multiplex PCR. Tissue mRNA or PBMC total RNA, about 90-450 ng, went into one-step reverse transcription and amplification. TCRdb re-called the multiplex PCR reads with MiXCR, one entry per CDR3 protein. Of 45,000 or so distinct CDR3 sequences listed, around 24% were seen once; the top ten hold roughly 6.1%. This chain uses TRBV5-4 with TRBJ2-3; 9 bases are shared with TRBD2. The TCR sequence derives from a human donor with low-grade glioma or glioblastoma, undergoing nonglioma brain surgery, or in good health (not recorded which). The sequenced sample consisted of glioma tissue, nonneoplastic brain tissue, or PBMCs (not recorded which). CDR3 sequence (DNA): TGTGCCAGCAGAAGCGGGGGGATGGGGACAGATACGCAGTATTTT. The encoded protein is CASRSGGMGTDTQYF. Combining the CDR3 with reference TRBV5-4 and TRBJ2-3 gives the whole variable domain ETGVTQSPTHLIKTRGQQVTLRCSSQSGHNTVSWYQQALGQGPQFIFQYYREEENGRGNFPPRFSGLQFPNYSSELNVNALELDDSALYLCASRSGGMGTDTQYFGPGTRLTVL.